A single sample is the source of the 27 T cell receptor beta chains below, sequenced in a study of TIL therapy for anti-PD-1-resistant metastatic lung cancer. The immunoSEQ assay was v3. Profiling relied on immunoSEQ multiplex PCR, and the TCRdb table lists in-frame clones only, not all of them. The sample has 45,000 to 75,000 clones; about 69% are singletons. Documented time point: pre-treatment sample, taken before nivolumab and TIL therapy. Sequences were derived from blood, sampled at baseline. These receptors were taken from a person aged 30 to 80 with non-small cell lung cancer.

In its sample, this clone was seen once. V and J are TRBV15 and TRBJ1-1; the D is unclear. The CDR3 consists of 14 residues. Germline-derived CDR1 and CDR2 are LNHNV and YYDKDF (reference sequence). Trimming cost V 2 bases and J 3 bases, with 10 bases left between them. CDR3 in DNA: TGTGCCACCAGCAGACACAAGCCGGACACTGAAGCTTTCTTT. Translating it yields CATSRHKPDTEAFF. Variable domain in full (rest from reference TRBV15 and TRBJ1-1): DAMVIQNPRYQVTQFGKPVTLSCSQTLNHNVMYWYQQKSSQAPKLLFHYYDKDFNNEADTPDNFQSRRPNTSFCFLDIRSPGLGDTAMYLCATSRHKPDTEAFFGQGTRLTVV.

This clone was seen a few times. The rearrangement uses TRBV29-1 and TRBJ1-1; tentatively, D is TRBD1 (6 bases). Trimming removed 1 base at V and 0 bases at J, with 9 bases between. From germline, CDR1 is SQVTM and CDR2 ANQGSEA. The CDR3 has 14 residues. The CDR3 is CSVEGTAMNTEAFF. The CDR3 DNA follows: TGCAGCGTTGAAGGGACAGCCATGAACACTGAAGCTTTCTTT.

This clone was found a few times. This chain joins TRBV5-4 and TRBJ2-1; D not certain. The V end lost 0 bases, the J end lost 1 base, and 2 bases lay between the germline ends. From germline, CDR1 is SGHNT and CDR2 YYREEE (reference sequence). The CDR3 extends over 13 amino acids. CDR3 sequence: CASSLVSYNEQFF. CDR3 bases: TGTGCCAGCAGCTTGGTTTCCTACAATGAGCAGTTCTTC.

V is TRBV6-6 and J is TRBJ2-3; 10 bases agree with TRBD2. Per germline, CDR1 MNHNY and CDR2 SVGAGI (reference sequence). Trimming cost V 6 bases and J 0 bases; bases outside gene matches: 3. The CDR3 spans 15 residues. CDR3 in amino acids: CASSSLAGSTDTQYF. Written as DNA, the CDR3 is TGTGCCAGCAGCTCACTAGCGGGAAGCACAGATACGCAGTATTTT.

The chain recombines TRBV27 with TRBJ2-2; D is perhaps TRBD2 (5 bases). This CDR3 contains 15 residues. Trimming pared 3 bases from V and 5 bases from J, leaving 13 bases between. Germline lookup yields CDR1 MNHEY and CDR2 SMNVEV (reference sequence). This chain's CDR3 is CASSFSGFATGELFF. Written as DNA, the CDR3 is TGTGCCAGCAGTTTCTCGGGGTTTGCTACCGGGGAGCTGTTTTTT.

This chain's CDR3 is CASSNSGTGSGYTF. In DNA, the CDR3 is TGTGCCAGCAGCAATTCCGGGACAGGGTCGGGCTACACCTTC. J is TRBJ1-2 and V is TRBV7-2; 9 bases align to TRBD1. The germline gives CDR1 SGHTA, CDR2 FQGNSA. There are 14 residues in the CDR3. After removal of 5 bases from V and 8 bases from J, the junction contained 9 bases not matched to a gene. Using reference TRBV7-2 and TRBJ1-2 for the parts outside the CDR3, the full variable domain is GAGVSQSPSNKVTEKGKDVELRCDPISGHTALYWYRQSLGQGLEFLIYFQGNSAPDKSGLPSDRFSAERTGGSVSTLTIQRTQQEDSAVYLCASSNSGTGSGYTFGSGTRLTVV.

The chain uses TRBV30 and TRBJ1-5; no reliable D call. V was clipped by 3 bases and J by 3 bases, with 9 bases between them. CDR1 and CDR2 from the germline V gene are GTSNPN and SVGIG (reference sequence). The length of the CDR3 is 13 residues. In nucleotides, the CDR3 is TGTGCCTGGAGCAGACAAGACAATCAGCCCCAGCATTTT. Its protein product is CAWSRQDNQPQHF.

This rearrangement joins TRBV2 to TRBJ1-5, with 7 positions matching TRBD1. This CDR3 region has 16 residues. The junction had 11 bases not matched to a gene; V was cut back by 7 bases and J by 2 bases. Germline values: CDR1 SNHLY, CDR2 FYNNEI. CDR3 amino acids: CASKERQGIRNQPQHF. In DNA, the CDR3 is TGTGCCAGCAAGGAAAGACAGGGCATTCGCAATCAGCCCCAGCATTTT.

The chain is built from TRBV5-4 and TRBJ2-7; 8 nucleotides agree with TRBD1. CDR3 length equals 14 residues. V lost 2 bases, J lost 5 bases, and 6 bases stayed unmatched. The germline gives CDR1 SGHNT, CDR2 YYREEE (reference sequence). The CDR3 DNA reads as TGTGCCAGCAGCTTCCGGGACAGGATCGACGAGCAGTACTTC. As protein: CASSFRDRIDEQYF.

Here the CDR3 DNA reads TGTGCCAGCACTCGATCAGGGGGCGGACTTAACTATGGCTACACCTTC. Protein sequence: CASTRSGGGLNYGYTF. This sequence joins TRBV28 and TRBJ1-2, with 8 bases fitting TRBD1. CDR1 and CDR2 (germline): MDHEN, SYDVKM. The CDR3 loop spans 16 amino acids. J gave up 1 base and V 7 bases, and 11 bases lay outside the gene matches.

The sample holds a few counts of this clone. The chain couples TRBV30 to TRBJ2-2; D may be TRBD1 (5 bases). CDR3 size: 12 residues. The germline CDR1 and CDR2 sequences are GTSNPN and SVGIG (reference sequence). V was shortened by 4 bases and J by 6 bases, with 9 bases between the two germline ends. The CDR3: CAWNMGPGELFF. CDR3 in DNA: TGTGCCTGGAACATGGGGCCCGGGGAGCTGTTTTTT.

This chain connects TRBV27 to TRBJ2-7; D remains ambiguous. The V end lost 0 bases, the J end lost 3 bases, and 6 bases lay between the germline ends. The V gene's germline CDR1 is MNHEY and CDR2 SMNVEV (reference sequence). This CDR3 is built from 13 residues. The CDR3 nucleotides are TGTGCCAGCAGTTTATCGTACAGCTACGAGCAGTACTTC. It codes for CASSLSYSYEQYF.

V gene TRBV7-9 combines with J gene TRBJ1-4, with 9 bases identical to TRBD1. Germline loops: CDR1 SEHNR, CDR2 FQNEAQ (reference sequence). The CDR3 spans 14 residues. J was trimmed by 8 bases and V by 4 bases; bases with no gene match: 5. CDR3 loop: CASSYRDREEKLFF. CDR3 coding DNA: TGTGCCAGCAGCTACCGGGACAGGGAGGAAAAACTGTTTTTT. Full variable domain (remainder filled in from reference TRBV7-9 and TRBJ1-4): DTGVSQNPRHKITKRGQNVTFRCDPISEHNRLYWYRQTLGQGPEFLTYFQNEAQLEKSRLLSDRFSAERPKGSFSTLEIQRTEQGDSAMYLCASSYRDREEKLFFGSGTQLSVL.

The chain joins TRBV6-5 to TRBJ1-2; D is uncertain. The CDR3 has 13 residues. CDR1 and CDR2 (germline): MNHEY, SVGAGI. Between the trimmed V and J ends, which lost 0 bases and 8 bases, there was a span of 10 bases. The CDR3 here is CASSYSRAGGYTF. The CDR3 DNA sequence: TGTGCCAGCAGTTACTCGAGGGCCGGGGGCTACACCTTC.

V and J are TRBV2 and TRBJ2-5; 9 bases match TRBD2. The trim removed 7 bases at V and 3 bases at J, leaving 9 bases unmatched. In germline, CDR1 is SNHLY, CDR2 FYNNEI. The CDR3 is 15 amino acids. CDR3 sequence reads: CASIWAGGQEETQYF. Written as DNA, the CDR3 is TGTGCCAGCATTTGGGCGGGAGGGCAGGAAGAGACCCAGTACTTC.

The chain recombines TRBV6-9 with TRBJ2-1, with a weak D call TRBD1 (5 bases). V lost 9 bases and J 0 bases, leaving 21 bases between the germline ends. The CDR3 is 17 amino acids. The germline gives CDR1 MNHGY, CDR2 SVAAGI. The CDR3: CASNYSWGSSSYNEQFF. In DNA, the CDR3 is TGTGCCAGTAATTACAGCTGGGGCTCCAGCTCCTACAATGAGCAGTTCTTC.

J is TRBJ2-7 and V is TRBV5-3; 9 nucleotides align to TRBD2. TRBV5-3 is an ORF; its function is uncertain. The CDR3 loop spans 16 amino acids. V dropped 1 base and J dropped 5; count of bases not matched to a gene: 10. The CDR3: CARSLLAGGPEHEQYF. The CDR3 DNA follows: TGTGCCAGAAGCTTGTTGGCGGGAGGGCCTGAGCACGAGCAGTACTTC.

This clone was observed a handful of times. The CDR3 is CASSPLLLGLENTEAFF. The CDR3 DNA is TGTGCCAGCTCACCACTATTATTGGGCCTGGAGAACACTGAAGCTTTCTTT. The chain uses TRBV18 and TRBJ1-1; D unresolved. The germline V and J ends were trimmed by 1 base and 1 base, with 16 bases remaining between them. Germline CDR1 and CDR2: KGHSH and LQKENI. This CDR3 has 17 amino acids.

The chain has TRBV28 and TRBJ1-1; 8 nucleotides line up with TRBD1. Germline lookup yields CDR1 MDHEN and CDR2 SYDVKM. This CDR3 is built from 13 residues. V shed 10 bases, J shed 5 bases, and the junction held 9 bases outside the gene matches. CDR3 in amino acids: CATKFTGGTEAFF. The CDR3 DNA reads TGTGCCACCAAATTTACAGGGGGAACTGAAGCTTTCTTT.

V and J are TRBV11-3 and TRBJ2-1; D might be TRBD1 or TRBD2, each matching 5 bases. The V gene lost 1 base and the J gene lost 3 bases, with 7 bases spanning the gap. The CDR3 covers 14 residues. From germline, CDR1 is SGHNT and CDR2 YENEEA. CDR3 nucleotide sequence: TGTGCCAGCAGCTTAGCTGGGGGCTACAATGAGCAGTTCTTC. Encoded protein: CASSLAGGYNEQFF.

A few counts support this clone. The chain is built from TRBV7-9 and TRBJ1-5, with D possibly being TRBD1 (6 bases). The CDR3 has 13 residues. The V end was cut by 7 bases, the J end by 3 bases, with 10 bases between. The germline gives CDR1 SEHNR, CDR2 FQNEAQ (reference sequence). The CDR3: CASTTGNNQPQHF. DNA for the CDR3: TGTGCCAGCACGACAGGAAACAATCAGCCCCAGCATTTT.

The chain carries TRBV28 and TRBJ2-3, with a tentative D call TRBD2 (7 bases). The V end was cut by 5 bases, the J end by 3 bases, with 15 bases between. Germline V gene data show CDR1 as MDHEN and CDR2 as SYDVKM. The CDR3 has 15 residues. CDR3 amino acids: CASSPRGGRTDTQYF. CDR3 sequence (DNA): TGTGCCAGCAGTCCGAGGGGGGGGAGAACAGATACGCAGTATTTT. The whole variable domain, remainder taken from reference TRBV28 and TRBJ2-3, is DVKVTQSSRYLVKRTGEKVFLECVQDMDHENMFWYRQDPGLGLRLIYFSYDVKMKEKGDIPEGYSVSREKKERFSLILESASTNQTSMYLCASSPRGGRTDTQYFGPGTRLTVL.

The CDR3 DNA sequence: TGCGCCAGCCTCCGCGACTTTAAAGGGGCCAACAATGAGCAGTTCTTC. It encodes CASLRDFKGANNEQFF. The V and J genes are TRBV5-1 and TRBJ2-1; TRBD1 might be the D (5 bases). With 7 bases removed from V and 5 bases from J, the gap between germline ends came to 22 bases. The CDR3 loop spans 16 amino acids. Germline lookup yields CDR1 SGHRS and CDR2 YFSETQ.

CDR3 nucleotide sequence: TGTGCCAGCAGCGCCGGGACTATGAGGGGGAGCACAGATACGCAGTATTTT. This gives the protein CASSAGTMRGSTDTQYF. The V gene is TRBV5-4, the J gene TRBJ2-3; possibly TRBD2 for D (7 bases). This CDR3 comprises 17 residues. CDR1 and CDR2 (germline): SGHNT, YYREEE (reference sequence). With 4 bases removed from V and 0 bases from J, the gap between germline ends came to 18 bases.

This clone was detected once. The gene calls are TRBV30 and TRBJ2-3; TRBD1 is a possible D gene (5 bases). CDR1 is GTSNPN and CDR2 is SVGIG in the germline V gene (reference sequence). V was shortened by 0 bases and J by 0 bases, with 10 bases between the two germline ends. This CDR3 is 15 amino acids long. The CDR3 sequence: CAWSVGQASTDTQYF. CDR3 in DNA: TGTGCCTGGAGTGTGGGGCAGGCCAGCACAGATACGCAGTATTTT.

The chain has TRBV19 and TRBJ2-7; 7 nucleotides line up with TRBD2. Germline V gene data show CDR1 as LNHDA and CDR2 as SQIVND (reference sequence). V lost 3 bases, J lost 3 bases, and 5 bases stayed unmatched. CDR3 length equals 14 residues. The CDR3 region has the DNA TGTGCCAGTAGTATCCAGCGGGGATTCTACGAGCAGTACTTC. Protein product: CASSIQRGFYEQYF.

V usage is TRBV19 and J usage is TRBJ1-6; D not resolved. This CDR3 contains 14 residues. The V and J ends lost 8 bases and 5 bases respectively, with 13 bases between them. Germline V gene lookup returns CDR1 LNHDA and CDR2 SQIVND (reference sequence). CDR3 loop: CASAWEGDNSPLHF. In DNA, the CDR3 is TGTGCCAGTGCGTGGGAGGGTGATAATTCACCCCTCCACTTT.